These 31 T cell receptor beta chains were sequenced from one sample in a study of T cells in Graves' hyperthyroidism and ophthalmopathy (dated 2019 in TCRdb). Receptor libraries were prepared by multiplex PCR. Sequencing was carried out with an Illumina HiSeq 2000. The TCR beta CDR3 regions were amplified from the RNA transcripts. The TCR CDR3 was subjected to a first round of RT-PCR using the HTBI primer set and the Qiagen OneStep RT-PCR kit. TCRdb reprocessed the public reads (quality trimming at Q25 with fastp, clone calling with MiXCR) and kept in-frame beta chains. Rows are combined by CDR3 protein, so each entry shows the most common genes and DNA. The sample yields around 99,000 distinct CDR3 sequences; about 15% were counted once. The ten largest clones capture 35% to 45% of the sample. Sequencing was done on a sample of blood. All receptors come from a woman between 50 and 59 years old with Graves' hyperthyroidism.

This clonotype was seen repeatedly, ten times or more. The V call is TRBV30, the J call TRBJ1-1; possibly TRBD1 for D (6 bases). Looked up from germline, CDR1 is GTSNPN and CDR2 is SVGIG (reference sequence). V was cut by 1 base and J by 2 bases, with 14 bases left in between. This CDR3 comprises 15 residues. The CDR3 region is CAWSGLGTPNTEAFF. Written as DNA, the CDR3 is TGTGCCTGGAGTGGACTCGGGACACCTAACACTGAAGCTTTCTTT.

There are a few counts of this clonotype. A clone one base away is much larger, so this may be a read error. The chain carries TRBV29-1 and TRBJ1-1, with a possible D match to TRBD1 (5 bases). The CDR3 runs to 13 residues. V shed 7 bases and J shed 1 base, with 13 bases lying between them. Looked up from germline, CDR1 is SQVTM and CDR2 is ANQGSEA. In DNA, the CDR3 is TGCAGCGGTGCACGGGGGACGAACACTGAAGCTTTCTTT. Protein: CSGARGTNTEAFF.

As concerns this clonotype: One end of the junction does not line up with germline, which may come from a read error. The V gene is TRBV29-1, the J gene TRBJ2-5, with D possibly matching TRBD2 (5 bases). The CDR3 runs 12 residues. Germline V gives CDR1 SQVTM, CDR2 ANQGSEA. CDR3 protein: CSAERWGATQYF. The CDR3 DNA follows: TGCAGCGCTGAAAGATGGGGAGCGACCCAGTACTTC.

The J gene is TRBJ1-1, the V gene TRBV10-3; a weak D match, TRBD1 (5 bases). The CDR3 has 15 amino acids. V was shortened by 3 bases and J by 1 base, with 12 bases between the two germline ends. Germline V gene lookup returns CDR1 ENHRY and CDR2 SYGVKD. CDR3 in amino acids: CAISEGGAGNTEAFF. Written as DNA, the CDR3 is TGTGCCATCAGTGAAGGAGGGGCCGGGAACACTGAAGCTTTCTTT.

This clonotype was observed a few times. The chain is built from TRBV5-5 and TRBJ2-2; tentative D call: TRBD1 (5 bases). Germline assignment: CDR1 SGHKS and CDR2 YYEKEE (reference sequence). The V gene lost 5 bases and the J gene lost 7 bases, with 12 bases spanning the gap. The CDR3 is 13 residues long. As DNA, the CDR3 is TGTGCCAGCAGACCAGGGATGTTCGGGGAGCTGTTTTTT. It is translated as CASRPGMFGELFF.

This clonotype was counted at least ten times. The chain uses TRBV27 and TRBJ2-2; D unclear. CDR3 length equals 14 residues. CDR1 is MNHEY and CDR2 is SMNVEV in the germline V gene (reference sequence). Trimming stripped 6 bases from V and 4 bases from J, with 12 bases between. The CDR3 region has the DNA TGTGCCAGCAGGTTAGCAGCCAGCACCGGGGAGCTGTTTTTT. It specifies CASRLAASTGELFF.

This clonotype was counted ten times or more. J is TRBJ2-3 and V is TRBV7-8, with D maybe TRBD1 (5 bases). The V gene lost 3 bases and the J gene lost 2 bases, with 15 bases spanning the gap. CDR1 SGHVS and CDR2 FQNEAQ come from the germline V gene. This CDR3 comprises 16 residues. CDR3 residues: CASSFRAGLNTDTQYF. In nucleotides, the CDR3 is TGTGCCAGCAGCTTTCGGGCAGGGCTGAACACAGATACGCAGTATTTT.

This clonotype was found many times. The chain joins TRBV12-3 or TRBV12-4 to TRBJ1-1; D perhaps matches TRBD1 (5 bases). The CDR3 extends over 14 amino acids. V was clipped by 6 bases and J by 2 bases, with 13 bases between them. CDR3 sequence reads: CASRNPGLNTEAFF. DNA of the CDR3: TGTGCCAGCAGAAACCCGGGACTTAACACTGAAGCTTTCTTT.

This clonotype was seen at least ten times. The rearrangement links TRBV18 to TRBJ1-1, with 8 nucleotides matching TRBD1. Trimming at V came to 3 bases and at J to 0 bases, leaving 3 bases not matched to a gene. The CDR3 is 15 amino acids. Germline V gene sequence: CDR1 KGHSH, CDR2 LQKENI. DNA of the CDR3: TGTGCCAGCTCACCTGACAGGGGAATGAACACTGAAGCTTTCTTT. This gives the protein CASSPDRGMNTEAFF.

This clonotype was found many times. This sequence joins TRBV7-2 and TRBJ1-2, with a possible D match to TRBD1 (5 bases). With 5 bases removed from V and 8 bases from J, the gap between germline ends came to 15 bases. Germline V gives CDR1 SGHTA, CDR2 FQGNSA. There are 13 residues in the CDR3. CDR3 protein: CASSPGRGEGYTF. CDR3 nucleotide sequence: TGTGCCAGCAGCCCCGGAAGGGGAGAAGGCTACACCTTC. The full variable domain, completed using reference TRBV7-2 and TRBJ1-2, is GAGVSQSPSNKVTEKGKDVELRCDPISGHTALYWYRQSLGQGLEFLIYFQGNSAPDKSGLPSDRFSAERTGGSVSTLTIQRTQQEDSAVYLCASSPGRGEGYTFGSGTRLTVV.

This clonotype showed up just a few times. V and J are TRBV19 and TRBJ2-7; D is uncertain. V gave up 3 bases and J gave up 1 base, with 10 bases separating them. Germline-derived CDR1 and CDR2 are LNHDA and SQIVND (reference sequence). The CDR3 sequence is 14 residues long. Here the CDR3 reads CASSIVGGSYEQYF. The CDR3, as DNA: TGTGCCAGTAGTATTGTCGGTGGATCCTACGAGCAGTACTTC.

This clonotype was seen repeatedly, ten times or more. V usage is TRBV28 and J usage is TRBJ2-7, with D possibly matching TRBD2 (5 bases). Trimming pared 7 bases from V and 0 bases from J, leaving 16 bases between. This CDR3 spans 15 amino acids. Germline CDR1 is MDHEN and CDR2 is SYDVKM. CDR3 coding DNA: TGTGCCAGCAACCTCCACGGGAAGAGCTCCTACGAGCAGTACTTC. Amino acid sequence: CASNLHGKSSYEQYF.

This clonotype was seen many times. The chain has TRBV5-1 and TRBJ1-4; 8 nucleotides match TRBD1. The CDR3 runs 14 residues. V was clipped by 4 bases and J by 8 bases; unmatched bases: 7. CDR1 and CDR2 from the germline V gene are SGHRS and YFSETQ. The CDR3 region is CASSPQGAEEKLFF. The CDR3 region has the DNA TGCGCCAGCAGCCCTCAGGGGGCCGAAGAAAAACTGTTTTTT.

The V and J genes are TRBV20-1 and TRBJ2-1, with 14 bases identical to TRBD2. V trimming: 1 base; J trimming: 7 bases; junction bases outside the gene matches: 3. Germline CDR1 reads DFQATT; CDR2 reads SNEGSKA (reference sequence). The CDR3 totals 15 residues. The CDR3 region has the DNA TGCAGTGCTAGAGTCGGGACTAGCGGGGGAAATGAGCAGTTCTTC. This translates into CSARVGTSGGNEQFF.

This clonotype has ten or more counts. The chain has TRBV5-6 and TRBJ2-6; the D is unclear. Germline-derived CDR1 and CDR2 are SGHDT and YYEEEE. This CDR3 comprises 15 residues. Trimming left V 3 bases short and J 3 bases short, with 10 bases between. As DNA, the CDR3 is TGTGCCAGCAGCTGGGCGGTGGGTGGGGCCAACGTCCTGACTTTC. This encodes CASSWAVGGANVLTF.

This clonotype was detected many times. The rearrangement uses TRBV29-1 and TRBJ1-2; D perhaps matches TRBD1 (6 bases). The V end was cut by 1 base, the J end by 2 bases, with 14 bases between. Germline-derived CDR1 and CDR2 are SQVTM and ANQGSEA. The CDR3 spans 15 residues. The CDR3: CSVEGYPTGNYGYTF. The DNA for the CDR3 is TGCAGCGTTGAAGGTTACCCGACAGGCAACTATGGCTACACCTTC.

V and J are TRBV12-3 or TRBV12-4 and TRBJ1-1; D uncertain. The CDR3 covers 12 residues. Trimming stripped 6 bases from V and 11 bases from J, with 16 bases between. CDR3 in amino acids: CASSPPGSKAFF. The DNA of the CDR3 is TGTGCCAGCAGCCCCCCGGGGTCAAAGGCTTTCTTT.

This clonotype was seen ten or more times. The chain recombines TRBV27 with TRBJ2-1, with D possibly TRBD2 on 5 matching bases. The CDR3 spans 17 residues. Trimming pared 4 bases from V and 0 bases from J, leaving 16 bases between. CDR1 is MNHEY, CDR2 SMNVEV, per germline (reference sequence). CDR3 in DNA: TGTGCCAGCAGTTCCTGGCGGGCCGCGAGCTCCTACAATGAGCAGTTCTTC. Translated, it gives CASSSWRAASSYNEQFF.

In its sample, this clonotype was seen many times. The chain has TRBV20-1 and TRBJ2-5; a possible D gene is TRBD2 (5 bases). V dropped 2 bases and J dropped 2 bases, with 6 bases sitting between them. CDR1 is DFQATT and CDR2 is SNEGSKA in the germline V gene (reference sequence). This CDR3 region has 12 residues. CDR3 residues: CSARSGQETQYF. CDR3 bases: TGCAGTGCTAGATCGGGGCAAGAGACCCAGTACTTC.

This sequence joins TRBV28 and TRBJ1-2; 10 bases are a match to TRBD1. Trimming at V came to 6 bases and at J to 5 bases, leaving 6 bases not matched to a gene. The CDR3 is made up of 14 amino acids. In germline, CDR1 is MDHEN, CDR2 SYDVKM. DNA for the CDR3: TGTGCCAGCAGGCGGACAGGGGGAGGGTATGGCTACACCTTC. It specifies CASRRTGGGYGYTF.

This chain joins TRBV11-3 and TRBJ1-1; weak D call: TRBD1 (5 bases). Trimming stripped 5 bases from V and 11 bases from J, with 9 bases between. The CDR3 loop spans 10 amino acids. The germline CDR1 and CDR2 sequences are SGHNT and YENEEA. The CDR3 is CASSHRGAFF. The DNA for the CDR3 is TGTGCCAGCAGCCATCGGGGGGCTTTCTTT.

This clonotype was counted at least ten times. The rearrangement uses TRBV2 and TRBJ2-4, with TRBD2 as a possible D gene (5 bases). The CDR3 has 17 residues. Between the trimmed V and J ends, which lost 5 bases and 2 bases, there was a span of 19 bases. Germline V gene lookup returns CDR1 SNHLY and CDR2 FYNNEI. In nucleotides, the CDR3 is TGTGCCAGCAGTACTACCGGACTCAGCCCCTCCAAAAACATTCAGTACTTC. It is translated as CASSTTGLSPSKNIQYF.

This clonotype was recorded many times. The chain links TRBV7-9 to TRBJ2-1, with 7 bases fitting TRBD2. Germline lookup yields CDR1 SEHNR and CDR2 FQNEAQ (reference sequence). With V trimmed by 8 bases and J by 5 bases, 3 bases remained unmatched. The CDR3 has 12 residues. CDR3 DNA sequence: TGTGCCAGCGCGGGAGAAAACAATGAGCAGTTCTTC. Translation gives CASAGENNEQFF. The full variable domain, with the rest looked up from reference TRBV7-9 and TRBJ2-1, is DTGVSQNPRHKITKRGQNVTFRCDPISEHNRLYWYRQTLGQGPEFLTYFQNEAQLEKSRLLSDRFSAERPKGSFSTLEIQRTEQGDSAMYLCASAGENNEQFFGPGTRLTVL.

This clonotype was recorded at least ten times. The V and J genes are TRBV12-3 or TRBV12-4 and TRBJ1-6; D is possibly TRBD1 (6 bases). Trimming took 5 bases from V and 10 from J, leaving 9 bases between them. The CDR3 is 12 amino acids. The CDR3 DNA is TGTGCCAGCAGTCGGGACAAATCACCCCTCCACTTT. It yields the protein CASSRDKSPLHF.

At least ten counts were recorded for this clonotype. This chain joins TRBV15 and TRBJ2-6; D is uncertain. The germline gives CDR1 LNHNV, CDR2 YYDKDF (reference sequence). V lost 2 bases to trimming and J lost 0 bases, with 8 bases between them. The CDR3 has 16 amino acids. Here the CDR3 DNA reads TGTGCCACCAGCAGACAGCCAGGCTCTGGGGCCAACGTCCTGACTTTC. Its protein is CATSRQPGSGANVLTF.

This rearrangement joins TRBV20-1 to TRBJ2-1; TRBD2 matches 13 bases. Per the germline V gene, CDR1 is DFQATT and CDR2 is SNEGSKA (reference sequence). CDR3 length: 14 residues. The J segment lost 12 bases and the V segment lost 6 bases, leaving 11 bases of the junction unmatched. DNA of the CDR3: TGCAGTGCCCCGGGACTAGCGGGACCCCCAAGGCAGTTCTTC. Amino acids: CSAPGLAGPPRQFF.

This clonotype was recorded many times. This chain joins TRBV4-1 and TRBJ2-1; TRBD2 matches at 13 bases. The CDR3 runs to 16 residues. Germline V gene lookup returns CDR1 MGHRA and CDR2 YSYEKL. The ends lost 1 base at V and 9 bases at J; junction bases unmatched: 6. CDR3 in amino acids: CASSQGGLAGRGEQFF. CDR3 in DNA: TGCGCCAGCAGCCAAGGGGGACTAGCGGGACGGGGTGAGCAGTTCTTC.

This clonotype was counted at least ten times. The chain links TRBV20-1 to TRBJ2-1; D may be TRBD1 or TRBD2 (5 bases each). This CDR3 has 10 amino acids. Germline V gives CDR1 DFQATT, CDR2 SNEGSKA (reference sequence). V gave up 5 bases and J gave up 10 bases, with 9 bases separating them. In DNA form, the CDR3 reads TGCAGTGCTGCCAGGGAGGAGCAGTTCTTC. Translated: CSAAREEQFF.

This clonotype was seen repeatedly, ten times or more. V and J are TRBV20-1 and TRBJ2-1, with 7 bases matching TRBD2. CDR1 is DFQATT and CDR2 is SNEGSKA in the germline V gene (reference sequence). The J segment lost 8 bases and the V segment lost 2 bases, leaving 9 bases of the junction unmatched. This CDR3 is built from 14 residues. The CDR3 DNA follows: TGCAGTGCTAGACTAGCGGACTTACAGGATGAGCAGTTCTTC. Protein product: CSARLADLQDEQFF.

This clonotype was counted at least ten times. The chain couples TRBV12-3 or TRBV12-4 to TRBJ2-7; D is perhaps TRBD1 (6 bases). V gave up 3 bases and J gave up 5 bases, with 14 bases separating them. CDR3 length equals 14 residues. The CDR3 protein is CASSFVRGRDEQYF. DNA for the CDR3: TGTGCCAGCAGTTTTGTCAGGGGCAGGGACGAGCAGTACTTC.

This clonotype was observed a few times. This chain uses TRBV10-3 with TRBJ2-7, with a tentative D call TRBD2 (5 bases). Germline values: CDR1 ENHRY, CDR2 SYGVKD. CDR3 length equals 14 residues. Trimming took off 7 bases at V and 6 bases at J, with 19 bases between the two ends. CDR3 in DNA: TGTGCCATCACCCCGACTACCCGTGCGGGCGAGCAGTACTTC. Translation: CAITPTTRAGEQYF.